This TCR beta chain is from a study of shared clonotypes between healthy human individuals. Whole-study context: The study enrolled a couple of women and a few men aged 18 to 49.

Naive CD8 isolation took CD45RO-negative cells positively selected for CCR7 and excluded terminally differentiated effector memory CD45RA+ cells. This CDR3 is built from 14 residues. The ends lost 7 bases at V and 1 base at J; junction bases unmatched: 6. Germline V gives CDR1 SGDLS, CDR2 YYNGEE. For sorted subsets, roughly 210 ng DNA per replicate equaled 30,000 or so T cell genomes. Using immunoSEQ multiplex PCR, the repertoire was profiled, and TCRdb retains in-frame clones only, with some absent. The table shows roughly 2,000,000 clones, with about 95% occurring only once. The specimen sequenced was naive CD8+ T cells sorted from blood. The chain links TRBV9 to TRBJ2-3; TRBD1 agrees at 7 bases. This TCR was recovered from a man aged 18 to 30 in good health. CDR3 loop: CASGQAIGTDTQYF. CDR3 coding DNA: TGTGCCAGCGGACAGGCGATAGGCACAGATACGCAGTATTTT.